This T cell receptor (beta chain) was identified during a study of T cells after yellow fever vaccination. Overall study context: With SMART-Seq v4 Ultra Low Input, the fractions containing low cell numbers were prepared.

The CDR3 spans 16 residues. Germline CDR1 is SEHNR and CDR2 is FQNEAQ (reference sequence). V lost 8 bases and J 5 bases, leaving 24 bases between the germline ends. This clonotype was picked up a small number of times. Its antigen is undetermined. Study-level findings and limits: Booster samples showed a return of most primary-vaccination clones (roughly 96% CD4, 88% CD8). Weaker, the secondary response had a peak occurring faster, on day 5 versus 15. Overlap between CD4 and CD8 compartments was detected for a small share of clonotypes.

TCRdb processed the 5' RACE reads anew with MiXCR; each CDR3 protein has one entry. Of over 300,000 distinct CDR3 sequences listed, over 4% were seen once; the top ten hold around 23%. The gene calls are TRBV7-9 and TRBJ2-5; D remains ambiguous. This TCR was recovered from a man between 18 and 35 years old who received the YFV17D yellow fever vaccine. Sequences were derived from PBMCs, sampled 5 days after the yellow fever booster vaccination. CDR3 loop: CASGRSYIRVGETQYF. The CDR3 DNA sequence: TGTGCCAGCGGCCGATCATATATTAGAGTGGGGGAGACCCAGTACTTC.